This T cell receptor beta chain derives from a study of cytomegalovirus exposure and HLA in healthy donors. Study as a whole: Of around 400 genotyped donors, 81% grouped in the Caucasian-associated ancestry cluster.

13 Jbeta primers and 60 Vbeta primers were used for the PCR. Repertoires were generated with immunoSEQ multiplex PCR, while TCRdb's copy carries only in-frame clones and drops some. Of some 120,000 clones in the sample, 80% are singletons; the top ten hold roughly 3%. When sampled, the donors appeared nominally healthy, though they likely had unrecorded immune exposures. Germline loops: CDR1 MNHEY, CDR2 SMNVEV (reference sequence). The CDR3 is 19 residues long. V was trimmed by 1 base and J by 3 bases, leaving 22 bases between them. The chain is built from TRBV27 and TRBJ1-5; D remains ambiguous. The clonotype comes from a male donor in good health and CMV-seronegative. Sequencing input: PBMCs. CDR3 nucleotide sequence: TGTGCCAGCAGTTTATATGGCAGGACCTCTAGTCGGGACAATCAGCCCCAGCATTTT. Encoded protein: CASSLYGRTSSRDNQPQHF.